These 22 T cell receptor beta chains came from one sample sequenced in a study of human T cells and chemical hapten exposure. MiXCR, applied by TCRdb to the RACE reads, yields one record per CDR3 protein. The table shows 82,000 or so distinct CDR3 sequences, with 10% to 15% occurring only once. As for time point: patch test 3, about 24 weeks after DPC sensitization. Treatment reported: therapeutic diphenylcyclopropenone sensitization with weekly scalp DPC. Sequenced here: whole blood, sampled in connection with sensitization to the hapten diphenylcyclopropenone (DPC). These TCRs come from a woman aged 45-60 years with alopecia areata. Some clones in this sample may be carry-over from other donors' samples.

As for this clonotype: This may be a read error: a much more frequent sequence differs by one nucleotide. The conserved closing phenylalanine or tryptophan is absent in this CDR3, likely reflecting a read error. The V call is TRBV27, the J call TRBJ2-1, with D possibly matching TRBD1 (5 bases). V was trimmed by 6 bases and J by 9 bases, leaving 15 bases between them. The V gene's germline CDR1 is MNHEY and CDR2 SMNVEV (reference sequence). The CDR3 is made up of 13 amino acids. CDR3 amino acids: CASRRVTGGEQFL. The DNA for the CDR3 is TGTGCCAGCAGGCGAGTTACAGGTGGTGAGCAGTTCTTA.

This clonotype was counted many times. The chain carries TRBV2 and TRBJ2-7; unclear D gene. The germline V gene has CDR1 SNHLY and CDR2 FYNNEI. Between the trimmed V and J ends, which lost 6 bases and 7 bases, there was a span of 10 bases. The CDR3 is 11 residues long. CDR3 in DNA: TGTGCCAGCAGCATTTCCTTTGAGCAGTACTTC. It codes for CASSISFEQYF.

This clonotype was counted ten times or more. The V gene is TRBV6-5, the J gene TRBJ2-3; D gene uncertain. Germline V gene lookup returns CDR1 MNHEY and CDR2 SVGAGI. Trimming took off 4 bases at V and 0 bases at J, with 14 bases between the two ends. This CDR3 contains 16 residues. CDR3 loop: CASSFRHLGSTDTQYF. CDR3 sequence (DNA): TGTGCCAGCAGTTTTCGCCATTTGGGGAGCACAGATACGCAGTATTTT.

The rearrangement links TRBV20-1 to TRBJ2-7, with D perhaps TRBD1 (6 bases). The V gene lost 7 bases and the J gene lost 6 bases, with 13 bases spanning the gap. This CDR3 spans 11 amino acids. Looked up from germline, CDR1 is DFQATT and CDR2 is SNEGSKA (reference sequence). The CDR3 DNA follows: TGCAGTGTAGGCAGGGGCATCGAGCAGTACTTC. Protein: CSVGRGIEQYF.

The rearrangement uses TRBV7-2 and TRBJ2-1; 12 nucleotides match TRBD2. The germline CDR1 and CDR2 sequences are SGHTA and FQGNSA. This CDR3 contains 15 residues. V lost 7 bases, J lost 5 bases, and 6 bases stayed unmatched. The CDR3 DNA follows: TGTGCCAGCATGCTGTCTAGCGGGAGGGACAATGAGCAGTTCTTC. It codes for CASMLSSGRDNEQFF.

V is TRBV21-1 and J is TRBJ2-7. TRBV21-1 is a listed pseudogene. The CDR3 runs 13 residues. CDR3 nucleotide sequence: TGTGCCAGCAGCAAAGAAGGCCAGCTCGAGCAGTACTTC. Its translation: CASSKEGQLEQYF.

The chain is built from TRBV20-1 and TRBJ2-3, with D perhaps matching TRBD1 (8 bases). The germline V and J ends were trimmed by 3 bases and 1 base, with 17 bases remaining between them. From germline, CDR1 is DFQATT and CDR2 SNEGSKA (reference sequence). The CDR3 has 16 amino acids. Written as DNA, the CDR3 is TGCAGTGCTAGCCCACACAGGGGGGGGGGCACAGATACGCAGTATTTT. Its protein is CSASPHRGGGTDTQYF.

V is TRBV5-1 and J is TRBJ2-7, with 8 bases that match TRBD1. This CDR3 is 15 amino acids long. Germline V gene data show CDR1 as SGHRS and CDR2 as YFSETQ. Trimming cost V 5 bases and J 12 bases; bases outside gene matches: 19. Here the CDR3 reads CASSLEQGEGKVTYF. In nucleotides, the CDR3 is TGCGCCAGCAGTCTCGAACAGGGGGAAGGAAAGGTGACGTACTTC.

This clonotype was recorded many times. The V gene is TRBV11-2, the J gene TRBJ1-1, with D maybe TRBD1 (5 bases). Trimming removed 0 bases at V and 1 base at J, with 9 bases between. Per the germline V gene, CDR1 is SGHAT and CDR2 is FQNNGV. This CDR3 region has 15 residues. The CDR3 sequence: CASSLDPGKNTEAFF. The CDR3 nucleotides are TGTGCCAGCAGCTTAGATCCAGGGAAGAACACTGAAGCTTTCTTT.

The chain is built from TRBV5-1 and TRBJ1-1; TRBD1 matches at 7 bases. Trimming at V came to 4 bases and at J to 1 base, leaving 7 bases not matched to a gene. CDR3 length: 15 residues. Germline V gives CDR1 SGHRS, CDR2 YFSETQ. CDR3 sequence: CASSATGTANTEAFF. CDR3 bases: TGCGCCAGCAGCGCAACCGGGACAGCGAACACTGAAGCTTTCTTT.

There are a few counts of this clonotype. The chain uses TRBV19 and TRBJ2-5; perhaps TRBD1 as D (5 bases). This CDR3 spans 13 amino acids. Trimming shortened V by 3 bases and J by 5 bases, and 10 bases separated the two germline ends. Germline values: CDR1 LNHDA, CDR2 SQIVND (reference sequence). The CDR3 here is CASSIQGAETQYF. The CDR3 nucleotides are TGTGCCAGTAGTATCCAGGGCGCGGAGACCCAGTACTTC. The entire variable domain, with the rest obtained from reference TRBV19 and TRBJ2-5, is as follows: DGGITQSPKYLFRKEGQNVTLSCEQNLNHDAMYWYRQDPGQGLRLIYYSQIVNDFQKGDIAEGYSVSREKKESFPLTVTSAQKNPTAFYLCASSIQGAETQYFGPGTRLLVL.

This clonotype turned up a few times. CDR3 coding DNA: TGTGCCAGCAGCTTGGCTAGCGGGGCGAACACCGGGGAGCTGTTTTTT. This gives the protein CASSLASGANTGELFF. The chain uses TRBV5-4 and TRBJ2-2; TRBD2 aligns across 9 bases. V lost 0 bases to trimming and J lost 0 bases; unmatched junction nucleotides: 0. CDR3 length: 16 amino acids. CDR1 and CDR2 (germline): SGHNT, YYREEE (reference sequence).

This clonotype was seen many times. CDR3 loop: CASRPVGRIPYNEQFF. DNA for the CDR3: TGTGCCAGCAGACCAGTAGGGAGAATCCCTTACAATGAGCAGTTCTTC. This chain links TRBV11-2 with TRBJ2-1; D perhaps matches TRBD2 (5 bases). V was pared by 6 bases and J by 4 bases, with 19 bases between. CDR1 is SGHAT and CDR2 is FQNNGV in the germline V gene. The CDR3 runs 16 residues.

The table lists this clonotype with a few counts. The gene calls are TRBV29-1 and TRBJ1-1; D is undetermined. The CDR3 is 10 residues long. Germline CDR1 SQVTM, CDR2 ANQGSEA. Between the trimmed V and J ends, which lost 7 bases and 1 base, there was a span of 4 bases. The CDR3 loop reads CSAGNTEAFF. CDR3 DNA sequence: TGCAGCGCGGGGAACACTGAAGCTTTCTTT.

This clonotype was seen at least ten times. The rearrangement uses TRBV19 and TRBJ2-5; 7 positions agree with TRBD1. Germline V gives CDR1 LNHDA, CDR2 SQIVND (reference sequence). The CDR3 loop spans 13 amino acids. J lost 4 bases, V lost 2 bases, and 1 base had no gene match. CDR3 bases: TGTGCCAGTAGTATATCAGGGGGAGAGACCCAGTACTTC. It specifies CASSISGGETQYF.

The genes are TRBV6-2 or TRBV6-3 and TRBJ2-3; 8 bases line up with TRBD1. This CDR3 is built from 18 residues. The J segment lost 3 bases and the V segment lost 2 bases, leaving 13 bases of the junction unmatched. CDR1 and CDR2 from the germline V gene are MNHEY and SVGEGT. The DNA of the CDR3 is TGTGCCAGCAGTTACCGACAGGGGAATGGACGACCTACAGATACGCAGTATTTT. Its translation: CASSYRQGNGRPTDTQYF.

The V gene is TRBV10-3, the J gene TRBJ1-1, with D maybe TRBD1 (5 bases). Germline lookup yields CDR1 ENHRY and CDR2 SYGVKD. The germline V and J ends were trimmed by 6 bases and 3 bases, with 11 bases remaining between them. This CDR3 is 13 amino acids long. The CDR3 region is CAISRDGDTEAFF. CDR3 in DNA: TGTGCCATCAGCCGGGACGGGGACACTGAAGCTTTCTTT.

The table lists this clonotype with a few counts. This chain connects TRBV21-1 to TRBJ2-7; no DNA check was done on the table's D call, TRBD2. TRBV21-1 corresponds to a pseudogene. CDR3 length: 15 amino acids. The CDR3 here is CASSKEGSCNYEQYF. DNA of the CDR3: TGTGCCAGCAGCAAAGAGGGCAGCTGTAACTACGAGCAGTACTTC.

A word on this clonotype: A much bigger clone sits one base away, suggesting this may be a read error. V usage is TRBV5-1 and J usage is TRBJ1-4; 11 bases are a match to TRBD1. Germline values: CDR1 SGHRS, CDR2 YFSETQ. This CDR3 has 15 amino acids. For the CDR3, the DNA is TGCACCAGCAGCCGGGACAGGGGGACTAATGAAAAACTGTTTTTT. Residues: CTSSRDRGTNEKLFF.

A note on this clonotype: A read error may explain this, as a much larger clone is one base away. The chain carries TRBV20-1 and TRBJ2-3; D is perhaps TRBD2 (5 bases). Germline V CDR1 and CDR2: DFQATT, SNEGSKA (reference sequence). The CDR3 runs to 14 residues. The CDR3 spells CSAIGGSSTDTRYF. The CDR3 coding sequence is TGCAGTGCTATCGGCGGGTCTAGCACAGATACGCGGTATTTT.

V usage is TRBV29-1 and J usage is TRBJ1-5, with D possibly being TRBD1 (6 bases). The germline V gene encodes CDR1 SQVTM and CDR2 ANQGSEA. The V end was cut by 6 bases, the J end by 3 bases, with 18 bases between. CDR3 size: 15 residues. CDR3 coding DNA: TGCAGCGTCACGACCGGGACAAGCTTCAATCAGCCCCAGCATTTT. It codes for CSVTTGTSFNQPQHF.

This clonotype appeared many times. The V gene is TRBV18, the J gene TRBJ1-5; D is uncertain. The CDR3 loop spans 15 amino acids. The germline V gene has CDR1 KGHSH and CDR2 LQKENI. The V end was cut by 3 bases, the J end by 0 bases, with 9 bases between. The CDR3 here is CASSPPGDSNQPQHF. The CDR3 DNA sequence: TGTGCCAGCTCACCCCCCGGGGATAGCAATCAGCCCCAGCATTTT.